This TCR beta chain was documented in a study of a mutant IDH1 vaccine in newly diagnosed glioma (dated by TCRdb to about 2021). Regarding the research as a whole: In the chemotherapy-containing groups, vaccination started alongside temozolomide cycles, whereas in patients who had radiotherapy alone it started 4-6 weeks after radiotherapy. The roughly 34 treated patients were about 60% male and around 38% female, with a mean age of around 40 years. Before enrollment, patients had received standard therapy of radiotherapy alone, temozolomide alone, or radiochemotherapy with temozolomide; most received the combination. Visit V12 was the week-35 safety follow-up and visit V13 was the week-47 end of study. Peripheral blood was collected at six visits: V03 (baseline), V05, V07, V10, V12 and V13. For exploratory analyses, longitudinal TCRB deep sequencing was carried out in approximately 25 treated patients wherever samples were available. Overall study results and their limits: No apparent relationship was observed between pseudoprogression and alterations in the top peripheral T cell clonotypes detected by TCRB sequencing. It was noted by the authors that analyses of patient blood samples could not be reproduced owing to sample limitations. Immune responses induced by the vaccine were seen in 90% to 95% of patients across multiple MHC alleles. Availability determined which PBMC samples were chosen for TCRB deep sequencing.

Receptor libraries were prepared by the immunoSEQ multiplex PCR assay. Rearranged TCR beta chain sequences were amplified with the hsTCRB Kit following the manufacturer's protocol. TCRB libraries were sequenced on an Illumina MiSeq. Regarding the original processing steps: The kit vendor's proprietary platform handled demultiplexing, trimming and gene mapping. The immuneACCESS repertoire file appears here via TCRdb, limited to in-frame rearrangements. These files lack a portion of the clones; in checked studies, under half of the deficit traces to unresolved V genes, and the cause of the others is not known. V, J and clone size are taken as reported in that table, and D and trimming were inferred from the DNA itself. The sample yields tens of thousands of clones; 81% were counted once. The ten largest clones capture 5% to 7% of the sample. The time point label, as the study defines it: week 35, safety follow-up. Each vaccine dose was 300 ug of a 20-mer mutant IDH1 peptide in Montanide, given subcutaneously with topical imiquimod. Patients received eight vaccinations in weeks 1, 3, 5, 7, 11, 15, 19 and 23, corresponding to visits V03 through V10. All donors had newly diagnosed IDH1-mutant astrocytomas of WHO grade 3 or 4 that showed loss of nuclear ATRX. The samples were drawn from NOA16, a multicentre, single-arm, open-label phase I trial in Germany that tested a mutant IDH1 peptide vaccine in humans for the first time. Genomic DNA for TCRB sequencing was extracted from EDTA blood using the DNeasy Blood and Tissue Kit.

With regard to this clone: Its antigen remains unidentified. Base qualities are not at hand, and no much larger clone is one base apart.

From a lookup of the germline V gene, CDR1 and CDR2 are MDHEN and SYDVKM. The trim is 1 base for V and 0 bases for J, with a gap of 4 bases between the germline ends. Reading from cysteine to phenylalanine, the CDR3 counts 14 amino acids. The sequence is cut down to CDR3 DNA, 42 bases in frame from base 1. The receptor chain draws on TRBV28 and TRBJ1-5; the D gene assignment is ambiguous. Sequenced material: PBMCs, taken from a glioma patient whose treatment included an IDH1 peptide vaccine. This TCR came from a man aged 35 to 55 with glioma. The DNA reads as follows: TGTGCCAGCAGTTTATACAGTAGCAATCAGCCCCAGCATTTT. This sequence encodes CASSLYSSNQPQHF.